There are a few counts of the clone carrying this TCR beta chain. The data belong to a study of early T cells in non-severe SARS-CoV-2 infection. Study information: Sequencing used unsorted whole-blood bulk RNA, so chains lack pairing.

Individual cDNA molecules carried attached unique molecular identifiers. MiXCR, run by TCRdb on the 5' RACE reads, gives a single entry per CDR3 protein. The sample lists tens of thousands of distinct CDR3 sequences; approximately 5.9% were seen once. Germline V lookup: CDR1 SGHRS, CDR2 YFSETQ. The germline V and J ends were trimmed by 6 bases and 2 bases, with 15 bases remaining between them. This CDR3 has 15 residues. V and J are TRBV5-1 and TRBJ1-3, with D hard to call. Sequencing input: whole blood. The clonotype was recovered from an adult who was a healthcare worker with PCR-confirmed SARS-CoV-2 infection or an uninfected control (not recorded which). CDR3 DNA: TGCGCCAGCACCCTCCAACACGGGGCTGGAAACACCATATATTTT. Translating it yields CASTLQHGAGNTIYF.